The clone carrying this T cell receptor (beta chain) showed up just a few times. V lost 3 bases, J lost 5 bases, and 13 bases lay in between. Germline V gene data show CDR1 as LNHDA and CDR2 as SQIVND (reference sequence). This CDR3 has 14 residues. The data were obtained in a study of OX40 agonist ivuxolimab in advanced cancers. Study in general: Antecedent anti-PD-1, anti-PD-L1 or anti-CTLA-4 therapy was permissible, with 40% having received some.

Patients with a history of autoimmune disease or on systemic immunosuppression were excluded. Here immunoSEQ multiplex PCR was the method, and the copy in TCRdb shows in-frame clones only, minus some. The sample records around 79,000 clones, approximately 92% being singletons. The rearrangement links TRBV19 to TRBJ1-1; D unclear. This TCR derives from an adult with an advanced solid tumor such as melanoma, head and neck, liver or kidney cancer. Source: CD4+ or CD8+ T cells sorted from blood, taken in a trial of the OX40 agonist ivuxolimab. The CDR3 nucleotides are TGTGCCAGTAGTATGTTCGAGGGCTGGACTGAAGCTTTCTTT. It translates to CASSMFEGWTEAFF.